This T cell receptor (beta chain) is drawn from a study of shared clonotypes between healthy human individuals (dated by TCRdb to 2020 to 2021). With regard to the full study: The cohort comprised two women and a few men aged 18 to 49 years. Between about 0.94 and 8.9 billion PBMCs per donor were obtained by leukapheresis. For each donor, three plates each were used for CD4 naive and CD4 memory, two plates were used for CD8 naive, and one plate was used for CD8 memory. To increase sequencing depth and limit assay-specific biases, TCR repertoire library preparation and sequencing were carried out by different laboratories using diverse techniques. The study deeply sequenced blood TCR repertoires of several healthy adults to estimate repertoire size and the extent of clonotype sharing between individuals.

As concerns this clone: It lacks a known antigen. Base-call qualities are not available, and no considerably larger clone is one nucleotide away.

The paper as a whole reports these results and caveats: Because the study included only a small number of donors, the genetic and exposure-history diversity represented was limited. Based on pairwise subsampling, the degree of clonotype sharing among donors was expected to be affected by sequencing depth. Estimated clonotype richness was generally larger for naive than for memory subsets. When a handful of donors were compared, the shared fraction of clonotypes was around 5.1% for naive CD4, less than 4% for naive CD8, roughly 2.5% for memory CD4, and under 0.5% for memory CD8. Even with the large sequencing depth, rarefaction of the sorted-subset datasets indicated that sequencing was incomplete. Compared with non-shared clonotypes, the clonotypes found in all four sorted-subset donors had higher generation probabilities. Only blood was sampled, and tissue TCR repertoires likely differ from those in blood.

Healthy HIV-negative adults with no recently reported acute infections or vaccinations were included as donors. Only Caucasian adults living in Nashville, Tennessee, USA were represented among the donors. CD4+ T cells were enriched through magnetic negative selection, after which naive cells were positively selected on CD45RA and the remaining negative fraction served as the memory subset. Blood was collected by leukapheresis, and PBMCs were isolated by Ficoll-Histopaque density gradient centrifugation and then cryopreserved in liquid nitrogen vapor phase. Analytical flow cytometry was used to check the purity and quantity of every magnetically sorted T cell population. Genomic DNA was isolated from each sorted fraction and quantified by UV absorbance on a Nanodrop 2000c. The junction carries 18 bases between V and J, which are trimmed by 6 bases and 8 bases respectively. From its cysteine to its phenylalanine, the CDR3 spans 13 amino acids. Of the read, only the CDR3 DNA is kept; its 39 bases are in frame from base 1. Based on the germline V gene (reference sequence), the CDR1 and CDR2 sequences are SGHNT and YYREEE.

Using the deep immunoSEQ assay, TCR CDR3 regions were amplified from genomic DNA by multiplex PCR. Extracted genomic DNA from each cell subset was distributed evenly across all wells of several immunoSEQ 96-well plates, and each plate was treated as a replicate. For sorted subsets, roughly 200 ng of genomic DNA, equivalent to some 30,000 T cell genomes, went into each replicate PCR. Purified libraries were measured with a Qubit 3.0 fluorometer, size-checked on a Bioanalyzer 2100, and measured again with the KAPA Library Quantification kit. Every immunoSEQ 96-well plate was sequenced on a dedicated single-read 150-cycle Illumina NextSeq 550 flow cell. Turning to the authors' computational methods: Because the immunoSEQ output included only junctional sequences and no quality scores, the filtering could not be the same as the filtering used for full-length reads. To assign V/J genes and CDR3, sequences were annotated against IMGT germline references using PyIR, a Python wrapper for IgBLAST v1.9. Any read was removed if the V/J assignment was weak (E-value above 1e-6), the CDR3 was missing, or the read contained stop codons, out-of-frame junctions, or ambiguous translated residues. V3J clonotypes were defined by identical inferred V gene, J gene, and CDR3 amino acid sequence. The percentage overlap between two repertoires was calculated by dividing the number of shared unique clonotypes by the size of the smaller repertoire. Repertoire richness was assessed with RTK rarefaction, the Chao1 estimator, and Recon v2.1 estimates of unobserved clonotypes. OLGA was used to compute generation probabilities for all TCRbeta clonotypes that the gDNA method yielded from a few donors. TCRdb stores this immuneACCESS table with in-frame sequences only. Part of the clones is absent; in the studies checked, under half of the shortfall reflects unresolved V genes, and no reason is known for the rest. V and J calls and clone size are copied from that table; D and trimming were computed from the DNA. The sample includes over a million clones, with roughly 96% observed a single time. The ten largest clones capture more than 0.9% of the sample.

The TCR was taken from a man aged 25 to 40 in good health. Recombination linked TRBV5-4 to TRBJ2-7, with no D gene named confidently. Material for sequencing was naive CD4+ T cells sorted from blood. In light of the paper, this sample's cell subset or site label describes: CD45RA+ positively selected. The DNA sequence is TGTGCCAGCACCGACCCGTCCGGTCAAAAGCAGTACTTC. This is translated as CASTDPSGQKQYF.